Below are 32 T cell receptor beta chains sequenced from a single sample in a study of blood T cell repertoires in COVID-19 (dated by TCRdb to 2020 to 2021). Library preparation employed the immunoSEQ multiplex PCR assay. This is the immuneACCESS table as TCRdb keeps it, with only in-frame sequences that have V and J called. A part of the clones is gone; compared with another copy, unresolved V genes explain less than half, and the rest is unexplained. This sample gives about 280,000 clones in total; approximately 86% of them show up just once. The ten largest make up around 13% of the sample. Sequencing was carried out using peripheral blood. All receptors come from a woman aged 70-85 years with COVID-19, enrolled during active disease.

This chain's CDR3 is CASKSDRGDYGYTF. Written as DNA, the CDR3 is TGTGCCAGCAAATCGGACAGGGGGGACTATGGCTACACCTTC. The rearrangement uses TRBV19 and TRBJ1-2; TRBD1 matches 10 bases. CDR3 length equals 14 residues. The germline V gene has CDR1 LNHDA and CDR2 SQIVND (reference sequence). With V trimmed by 9 bases and J by 3 bases, 7 bases remained unmatched.

This clone was counted many times. The chain is built from TRBV6-5 and TRBJ2-7; 7 nucleotides line up with TRBD1. This CDR3 spans 14 amino acids. The germline CDR1 and CDR2 sequences are MNHEY and SVGAGI. V gave up 6 bases and J gave up 4 bases; unmatched junction bases: 9. CDR3 sequence reads: CASSLGAGGYEQYF. In DNA form, the CDR3 reads TGTGCCAGCAGCCTCGGGGCAGGGGGTTACGAGCAGTACTTC.

This clone was observed a handful of times. This sequence joins TRBV6-5 and TRBJ1-3, with 12 bases lining up with TRBD1. This CDR3 has 14 residues. With V trimmed by 6 bases and J by 5 bases, 2 bases remained unmatched. Germline loops: CDR1 MNHEY, CDR2 SVGAGI. CDR3 in DNA: TGTGCCAGCAGCAGGGACAGGGGGCGAAACACCATATATTTT. It codes for CASSRDRGRNTIYF.

V usage is TRBV19 and J usage is TRBJ2-3, with D maybe TRBD2 (5 bases). Germline loops: CDR1 LNHDA, CDR2 SQIVND (reference sequence). The ends were cut back, 4 bases at V and 4 bases at J, with 21 bases in the middle. This CDR3 is built from 17 residues. The CDR3 DNA sequence: TGTGCCAGTAGTAAATCCGGGGAGATCCTAGCACCAGATACGCAGTATTTT. It translates to CASSKSGEILAPDTQYF.

The genes are TRBV27 and TRBJ1-1; TRBD1 might be the D (5 bases). This CDR3 region has 16 residues. Germline CDR1 MNHEY, CDR2 SMNVEV (reference sequence). Trimming cost V 0 bases and J 5 bases, with 16 bases left between them. The CDR3, as DNA: TGTGCCAGCAGTTTATCGCAAGGACACCTGAGTACTGAAGCTTTCTTT. It encodes CASSLSQGHLSTEAFF.

The chain carries TRBV9 and TRBJ2-7; 7 bases align to TRBD2. V gave up 3 bases and J gave up 6 bases; unmatched junction bases: 3. Germline V gives CDR1 SGDLS, CDR2 YYNGEE. The CDR3 contains 12 residues. The CDR3 DNA sequence: TGTGCCAGCAGCGGCGGGGGTGGCGAGCAGTACTTC. Protein sequence: CASSGGGGEQYF.

The chain joins TRBV18 to TRBJ1-1; weak D call: TRBD1 (6 bases). Trimming stripped 3 bases from V and 4 bases from J, with 12 bases between. The CDR3 is made up of 14 amino acids. CDR1 and CDR2 (germline): KGHSH, LQKENI. The CDR3 nucleotides read TGTGCCAGCTCACCCAGACAGGAGTCCACTGAAGCTTTCTTT. Translated: CASSPRQESTEAFF.

This clone was observed a few times. The J gene is TRBJ2-2, the V gene TRBV24-1, with TRBD1 as a possible D gene (5 bases). V lost 9 bases and J 5 bases, leaving 12 bases between the germline ends. Looked up from germline, CDR1 is KGHDR and CDR2 is SFDVKD. The CDR3 runs 13 residues. This chain's CDR3 is CATSKGITGELFF. The CDR3 bases are TGTGCCACCTCAAAGGGGATAACCGGGGAGCTGTTTTTT.

The V and J genes are TRBV7-2 and TRBJ1-3, with 7 bases that match TRBD1. The germline V gene has CDR1 SGHTA and CDR2 FQGNSA. Trimming cost V 1 base and J 2 bases; bases outside gene matches: 8. This CDR3 region has 17 residues. The CDR3 nucleotides are TGTGCCAGCAGCTTAGTCGAGGGGGCAGTCCCTGGAAACACCATATATTTT. Its protein product is CASSLVEGAVPGNTIYF.

The chain joins TRBV5-1 to TRBJ1-2; the D is unclear. This CDR3 spans 15 amino acids. The V end was cut by 1 base, the J end by 2 bases, with 12 bases between. Germline-derived CDR1 and CDR2 are SGHRS and YFSETQ. CDR3 coding DNA: TGCGCCAGCAGCTTGAGTTTTGAGGGAAACTATGGCTACACCTTC. Translated, it gives CASSLSFEGNYGYTF.

The chain combines TRBV5-1 with TRBJ2-5; D might be TRBD1 (5 bases). The CDR3 consists of 16 residues. CDR1 and CDR2 (germline): SGHRS, YFSETQ. V lost 0 bases, J lost 0 bases, and 12 bases lay in between. CDR3 in DNA: TGCGCCAGCAGCTTGGGGGGCCGTCCGTACCAAGAGACCCAGTACTTC. Protein: CASSLGGRPYQETQYF.

J is TRBJ2-5 and V is TRBV4-1, with D perhaps TRBD2 (5 bases). The CDR3 spans 13 residues. Trimming took 8 bases from V and 6 from J, leaving 16 bases between them. Per the germline V gene, CDR1 is MGHRA and CDR2 is YSYEKL. The CDR3 bases are TGCGCCAGCGGAGAGGGTGAAGCGAAGACCCAGTACTTC. It yields the protein CASGEGEAKTQYF.

This clone was seen a single time. The gene calls are TRBV7-2 and TRBJ2-7, with 14 bases identical to TRBD2. With V trimmed by 4 bases and J by 7 bases, 6 bases remained unmatched. Per germline, CDR1 SGHTA and CDR2 FQGNSA. The CDR3 totals 15 residues. The CDR3 reads CASSSAGLAGAEQYF. CDR3 coding DNA: TGTGCCAGCAGCTCAGCGGGACTAGCGGGGGCGGAGCAGTACTTC. The whole variable domain, filled in from reference TRBV7-2 and TRBJ2-7, reads GAGVSQSPSNKVTEKGKDVELRCDPISGHTALYWYRQSLGQGLEFLIYFQGNSAPDKSGLPSDRFSAERTGGSVSTLTIQRTQQEDSAVYLCASSSAGLAGAEQYFGPGTRLTVT.

The chain carries TRBV28 and TRBJ2-2; D remains unclear. Germline lookup yields CDR1 MDHEN and CDR2 SYDVKM. The length of the CDR3 is 12 residues. V lost 2 bases and J lost 10, with 8 bases in between. CDR3 sequence: CASSLGPKELFF. The CDR3 nucleotides are TGTGCCAGCAGTTTAGGGCCCAAGGAGCTGTTTTTT.

This clone has just one count. This sequence joins TRBV10-1 and TRBJ2-5; 8 bases are shared with TRBD2. V shed 9 bases and J 2 bases; nucleotides not matched to a gene: 8. The CDR3 is 14 residues long. CDR1 is WNHNN and CDR2 is SYGVQD in the germline V gene (reference sequence). The chain's CDR3 is CARPSLAGQETQYF. As DNA, the CDR3 is TGCGCCAGACCATCCTTAGCGGGGCAAGAGACCCAGTACTTC.

DNA of the CDR3: TGTGCCAGCAGGAACAGGGGGAGGTACGAGCAGTACTTC. Translation gives CASRNRGRYEQYF. The chain carries TRBV6-5 and TRBJ2-7, with 8 positions matching TRBD1. This CDR3 is 13 amino acids long. CDR1 MNHEY and CDR2 SVGAGI come from the germline V gene. The trim removed 6 bases at V and 4 bases at J, leaving 5 bases unmatched.

The chain uses TRBV7-9 and TRBJ1-2; a weak D match, TRBD1 (6 bases). This CDR3 has 15 amino acids. Trimming stripped 4 bases from V and 4 bases from J, with 16 bases between. In germline, CDR1 is SEHNR, CDR2 FQNEAQ (reference sequence). The DNA for the CDR3 is TGTGCCAGCAGCTCGGGCGGGGGGCGCGGCTATGGCTACACCTTC. This gives the protein CASSSGGGRGYGYTF.

The genes are TRBV3-1 (or the pseudogene TRBV3-2) and TRBJ2-7; TRBD1 matches 7 bases. Germline CDR1 is LGHDT and CDR2 is YNNKEL (reference sequence). Trimming at V came to 4 bases and at J to 3 bases, leaving 6 bases not matched to a gene. There are 14 residues in the CDR3. The CDR3 loop reads CASSLYRGVYEQYF. In DNA form, the CDR3 reads TGTGCCAGCAGCCTCTACAGGGGCGTCTACGAGCAGTACTTC.

This clone was observed a few times. J is TRBJ1-1 and V is TRBV29-1; D is uncertain. The CDR3 runs to 12 residues. Looked up from germline, CDR1 is SQVTM and CDR2 is ANQGSEA. Trimming cost V 7 bases and J 4 bases, with 13 bases left between them. The DNA for the CDR3 is TGCAGCGCAGCTCGGTGGGCCACTGAAGCTTTCTTT. Translation gives CSAARWATEAFF.

V usage is TRBV5-4 and J usage is TRBJ1-6; D remains unclear. Trimming took off 4 bases at V and 8 bases at J, with 16 bases between the two ends. The CDR3 covers 15 residues. Looked up from germline, CDR1 is SGHNT and CDR2 is YYREEE (reference sequence). The CDR3 DNA follows: TGTGCCAGCAGCGGGGAGGGTGCGATGGATTCACCCCTCCACTTT. It translates to CASSGEGAMDSPLHF.

The V gene is TRBV19, the J gene TRBJ1-1, with 10 nucleotides matching TRBD1. Germline trimming cut 3 bases from V and 3 bases from J; bases unmatched to any gene: 4. Germline-derived CDR1 and CDR2 are LNHDA and SQIVND (reference sequence). There are 15 residues in the CDR3. The CDR3 nucleotides read TGTGCCAGTAGTATGGACAGGGGGTCTTACACTGAAGCTTTCTTT. Its translation is CASSMDRGSYTEAFF.

The chain is built from TRBV14 and TRBJ2-7; possible D gene TRBD1, 6 bases. Germline V gene lookup returns CDR1 SGHDN and CDR2 FVKESK. The V end was cut by 4 bases, the J end by 4 bases, with 20 bases between. CDR3 length equals 16 residues. CDR3: CASSRGGAQGRYEQYF. Written as DNA, the CDR3 is TGTGCCAGCAGCCGAGGAGGTGCCCAGGGGCGGTACGAGCAGTACTTC.

V is TRBV7-3 and J is TRBJ2-7; no firm D call. Germline CDR1 and CDR2: SGHTA and FQGTGA. V dropped 5 bases and J dropped 0 bases, with 20 bases sitting between them. The CDR3 contains 17 residues. CDR3 nucleotide sequence: TGTGCCAGCAGCCCCTCCCCCGGCGGCCCCAGCTCCTACGAGCAGTACTTC. Protein product: CASSPSPGGPSSYEQYF.

J is TRBJ1-2 and V is TRBV19; 9 nucleotides agree with TRBD1. V was clipped by 7 bases and J by 4 bases; unmatched bases: 7. The CDR3 runs to 14 residues. CDR1 LNHDA and CDR2 SQIVND come from the germline V gene (reference sequence). CDR3 coding DNA: TGTGCCAGTACCCTTACGGACAGGGGCTATGGCTACACCTTC. Its translation: CASTLTDRGYGYTF.

V and J are TRBV10-2 and TRBJ1-2; a possible D gene is TRBD1 (5 bases). V lost 3 bases to trimming and J lost 4 bases, with 15 bases between them. The CDR3 extends over 15 amino acids. Germline V gene lookup returns CDR1 WSHSY and CDR2 SAAADI. The chain's CDR3 is CASSDPSRGRYGYTF. The CDR3 DNA sequence: TGCGCCAGCAGTGACCCCTCGCGGGGACGCTATGGCTACACCTTC.

The chain is built from TRBV5-1 and TRBJ2-7; D possibly corresponds to TRBD1 (5 bases). The CDR3 extends over 14 amino acids. Between the trimmed V and J ends, which lost 0 bases and 9 bases, there was a span of 16 bases. Germline V gene lookup returns CDR1 SGHRS and CDR2 YFSETQ. CDR3 bases: TGCGCCAGCAGCTTGGACAGGTACGGCGACGGGCAGTACTTC. It encodes CASSLDRYGDGQYF. The variable domain in full, completed from reference TRBV5-1 and TRBJ2-7, reads KAGVTQTPRYLIKTRGQQVTLSCSPISGHRSVSWYQQTPGQGLQFLFEYFSETQRNKGNFPGRFSGRQFSNSRSEMNVSTLELGDSALYLCASSLDRYGDGQYFGPGTRLTVT.

A few counts support this clone. The chain combines TRBV7-2 with TRBJ2-7; no firm D call. The CDR3 loop spans 13 amino acids. Germline V lookup: CDR1 SGHTA, CDR2 FQGNSA. V lost 4 bases to trimming and J lost 4 bases, with 11 bases between them. This CDR3 is CASSSSPQYEQYF. CDR3 DNA: TGTGCCAGCAGCTCGTCCCCCCAGTACGAGCAGTACTTC.

In DNA, the CDR3 is TGTGCCATCGTATTGGACAGGGTTGATGGCTACACCTTC. This gives the protein CAIVLDRVDGYTF. The V call is TRBV10-3, the J call TRBJ1-2, with 8 bases lining up with TRBD1. Germline V gene data show CDR1 as ENHRY and CDR2 as SYGVKD. V trimming: 8 bases; J trimming: 6 bases; junction bases outside the gene matches: 8. The CDR3 runs to 13 residues.

This clone was recorded a few times. The V and J genes are TRBV29-1 and TRBJ1-3; TRBD1 matches 8 bases. Trimming took 6 bases from V and 6 from J; bases not matched to a gene: 16. The CDR3 extends over 16 amino acids. CDR1 SQVTM and CDR2 ANQGSEA come from the germline V gene. CDR3 protein: CSVPCRTGPVVNTIYF. CDR3 bases: TGCAGCGTCCCATGCCGGACAGGGCCGGTTGTAAACACCATATATTTT.

The gene calls are TRBV6-2 or TRBV6-3 and TRBJ1-1, with a weak D call TRBD1 (5 bases). V lost 5 bases and J 7 bases, leaving 8 bases between the germline ends. CDR3 size: 11 residues. Germline CDR1 reads MNHEY; CDR2 reads SVGEGT. This CDR3 is CASSPGFEAFF. DNA of the CDR3: TGTGCCAGCAGTCCAGGGTTTGAAGCTTTCTTT.

This chain connects TRBV7-2 to TRBJ1-4, with D possibly matching TRBD1 (5 bases). CDR1 and CDR2 from the germline V gene are SGHTA and FQGNSA. CDR3 length: 16 amino acids. The V end was cut by 5 bases, the J end by 8 bases, with 21 bases between. CDR3 nucleotide sequence: TGTGCCAGCAGCCCCCCTTGGGGGGGTCGGGAGGAAAAACTGTTTTTT. Its translation is CASSPPWGGREEKLFF.

There are a few counts of this clone. An end of the junction differs from the germline gene, which may be a read error. The rearrangement uses TRBV5-1 and TRBJ2-3, with TRBD1 matching over 8 bases. Germline values: CDR1 SGHRS, CDR2 YFSETQ. The CDR3 has 14 amino acids. In DNA form, the CDR3 reads TGCGCCAGCAGCCGGGACAGGAGCACGGATACGCAGTATTTT. Encoded protein: CASSRDRSTDTQYF.